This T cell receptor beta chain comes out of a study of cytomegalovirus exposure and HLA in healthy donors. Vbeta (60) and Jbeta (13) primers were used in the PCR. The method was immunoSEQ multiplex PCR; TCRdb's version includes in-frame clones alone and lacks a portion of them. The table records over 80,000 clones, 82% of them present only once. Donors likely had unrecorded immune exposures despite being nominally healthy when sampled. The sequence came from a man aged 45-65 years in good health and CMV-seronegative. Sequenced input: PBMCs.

As DNA, the CDR3 is TGTGCCAGCAGCTTAGGACTAGCGGCCGCCTACGAGCAGTACTTC. Amino acids: CASSLGLAAAYEQYF. This chain connects TRBV7-9 to TRBJ2-7; 9 nucleotides agree with TRBD2. The CDR3 has 15 amino acids. In germline, CDR1 is SEHNR, CDR2 FQNEAQ (reference sequence). With 1 base clipped from V and 2 bases from J, the junction kept 3 bases outside the gene matches.